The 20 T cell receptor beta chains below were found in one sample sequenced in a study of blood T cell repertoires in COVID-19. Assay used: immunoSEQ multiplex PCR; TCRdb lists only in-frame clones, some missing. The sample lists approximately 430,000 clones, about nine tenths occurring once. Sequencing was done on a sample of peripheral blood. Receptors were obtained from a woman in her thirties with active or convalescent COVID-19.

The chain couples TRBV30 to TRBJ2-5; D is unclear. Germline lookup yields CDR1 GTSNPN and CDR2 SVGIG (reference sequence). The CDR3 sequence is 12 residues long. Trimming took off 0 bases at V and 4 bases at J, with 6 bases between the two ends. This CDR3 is CAWSVFGETQYF. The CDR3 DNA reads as TGTGCCTGGAGTGTTTTCGGAGAGACCCAGTACTTC.

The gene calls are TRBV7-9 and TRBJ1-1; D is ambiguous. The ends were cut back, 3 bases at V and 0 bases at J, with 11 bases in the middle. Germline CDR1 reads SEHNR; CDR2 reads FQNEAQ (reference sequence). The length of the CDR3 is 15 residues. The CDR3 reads CASSLSADMNTEAFF. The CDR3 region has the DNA TGTGCCAGCAGCTTGTCTGCAGACATGAACACTGAAGCTTTCTTT.

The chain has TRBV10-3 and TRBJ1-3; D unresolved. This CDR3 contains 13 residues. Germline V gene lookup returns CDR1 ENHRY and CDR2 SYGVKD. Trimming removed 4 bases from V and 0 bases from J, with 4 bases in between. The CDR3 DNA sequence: TGTGCCATCAGTGTAGACTCTGGAAACACCATATATTTT. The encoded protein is CAISVDSGNTIYF.

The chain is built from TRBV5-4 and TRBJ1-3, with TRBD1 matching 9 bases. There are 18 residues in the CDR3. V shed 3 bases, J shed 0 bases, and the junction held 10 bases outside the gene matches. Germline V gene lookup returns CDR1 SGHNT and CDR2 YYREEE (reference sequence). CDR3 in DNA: TGTGCCAGCAGCTCGGACGGACAGGGGCCGAGCTCTGGAAACACCATATATTTT. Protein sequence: CASSSDGQGPSSGNTIYF.

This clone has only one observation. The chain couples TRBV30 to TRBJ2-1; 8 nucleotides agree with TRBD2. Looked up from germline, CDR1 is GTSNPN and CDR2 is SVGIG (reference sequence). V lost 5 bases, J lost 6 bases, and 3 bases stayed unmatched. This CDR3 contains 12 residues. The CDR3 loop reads CAWGAGVNEQFF. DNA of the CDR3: TGTGCCTGGGGAGCGGGAGTCAATGAGCAGTTCTTC.

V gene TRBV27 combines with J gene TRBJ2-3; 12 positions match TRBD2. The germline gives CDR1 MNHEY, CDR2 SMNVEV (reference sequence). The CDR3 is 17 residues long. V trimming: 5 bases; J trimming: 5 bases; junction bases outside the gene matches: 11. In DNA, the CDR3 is TGTGCCAGCAGTCCACGGACTAGCGGGATATTGGGAGATACGCAGTATTTT. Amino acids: CASSPRTSGILGDTQYF.

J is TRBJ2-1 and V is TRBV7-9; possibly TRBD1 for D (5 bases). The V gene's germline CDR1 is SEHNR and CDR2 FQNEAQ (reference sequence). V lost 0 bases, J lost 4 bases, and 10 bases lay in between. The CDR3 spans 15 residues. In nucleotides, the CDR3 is TGTGCCAGCAGCTTAGCTCAGGGCTCGTACAATGAGCAGTTCTTC. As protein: CASSLAQGSYNEQFF.

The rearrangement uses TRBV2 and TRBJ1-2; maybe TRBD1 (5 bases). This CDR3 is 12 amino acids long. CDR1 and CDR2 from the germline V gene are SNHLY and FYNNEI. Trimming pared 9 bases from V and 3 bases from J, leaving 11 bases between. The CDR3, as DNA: TGTGCCAGTACAGAACAGGACTATGGCTACACCTTC. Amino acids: CASTEQDYGYTF.

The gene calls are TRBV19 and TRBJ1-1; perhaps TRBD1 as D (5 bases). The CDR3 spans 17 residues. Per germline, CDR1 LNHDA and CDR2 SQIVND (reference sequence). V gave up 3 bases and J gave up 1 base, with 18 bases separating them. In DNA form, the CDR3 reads TGTGCCAGTAGTATTGTTCTGGTCTCAGGGCGGAACACTGAAGCTTTCTTT. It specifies CASSIVLVSGRNTEAFF.

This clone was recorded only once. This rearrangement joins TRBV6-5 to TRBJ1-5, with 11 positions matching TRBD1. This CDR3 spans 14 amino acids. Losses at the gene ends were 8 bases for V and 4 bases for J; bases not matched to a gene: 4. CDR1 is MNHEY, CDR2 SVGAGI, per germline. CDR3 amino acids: CASHWDRGNQPQHF. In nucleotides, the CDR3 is TGTGCCAGCCATTGGGACAGGGGGAATCAGCCCCAGCATTTT.

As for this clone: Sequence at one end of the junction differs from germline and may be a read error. The CDR3 region is CASSESGLAGGLFF. DNA for the CDR3: TGCGCCAGCAGTGAGTCGGGACTAGCGGGGGGGCTGTTCTTC. This chain uses TRBV10-2 with TRBJ2-7, with TRBD2 identical over 16 bases. The length of the CDR3 is 14 residues. Germline loops: CDR1 WSHSY, CDR2 SAAADI.

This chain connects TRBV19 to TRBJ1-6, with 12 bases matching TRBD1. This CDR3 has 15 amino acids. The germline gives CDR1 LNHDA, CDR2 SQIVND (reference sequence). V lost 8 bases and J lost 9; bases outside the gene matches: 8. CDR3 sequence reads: CASAPGQGAASPLHF. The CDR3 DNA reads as TGTGCCAGTGCCCCGGGACAGGGGGCCGCTTCACCCCTCCACTTT.

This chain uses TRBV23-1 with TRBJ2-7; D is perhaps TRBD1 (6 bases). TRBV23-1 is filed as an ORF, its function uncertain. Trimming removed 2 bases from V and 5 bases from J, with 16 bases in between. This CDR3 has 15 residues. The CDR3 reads CASSQRRPAGDEQYF. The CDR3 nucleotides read TGCGCCAGCAGTCAAAGGCGTCCGGCAGGGGACGAGCAGTACTTC.

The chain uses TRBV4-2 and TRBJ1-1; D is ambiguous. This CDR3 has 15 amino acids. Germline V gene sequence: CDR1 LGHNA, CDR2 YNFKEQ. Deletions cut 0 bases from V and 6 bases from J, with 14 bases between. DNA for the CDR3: TGTGCCAGCAGCCAAGAATTACTACCGATCTCTGAAGCTTTCTTT. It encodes CASSQELLPISEAFF.

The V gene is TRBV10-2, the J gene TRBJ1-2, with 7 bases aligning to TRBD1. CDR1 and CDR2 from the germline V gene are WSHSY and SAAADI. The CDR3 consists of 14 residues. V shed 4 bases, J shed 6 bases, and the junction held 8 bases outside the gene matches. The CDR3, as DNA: TGCGCCAGCAGTGTGATCCAGGGGGTTAATGGCTACACCTTC. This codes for CASSVIQGVNGYTF.

The CDR3 DNA sequence: TGCGCCAGCAGCCCCCGGAGCACAGGGGGGCTTTACTCTGGAAACACCATATATTTT. It translates to CASSPRSTGGLYSGNTIYF. V usage is TRBV5-1 and J usage is TRBJ1-3; 8 bases map to TRBD1. The CDR3 runs 19 residues. J gave up 0 bases and V 4 bases, and 15 bases lay outside the gene matches. Germline V gene sequence: CDR1 SGHRS, CDR2 YFSETQ.

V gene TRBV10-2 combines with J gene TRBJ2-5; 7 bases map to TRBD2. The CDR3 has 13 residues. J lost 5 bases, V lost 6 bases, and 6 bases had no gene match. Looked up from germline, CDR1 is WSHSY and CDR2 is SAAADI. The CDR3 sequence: CASSQGRVETQYF. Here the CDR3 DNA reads TGCGCCAGCAGCCAAGGGAGGGTGGAGACCCAGTACTTC.

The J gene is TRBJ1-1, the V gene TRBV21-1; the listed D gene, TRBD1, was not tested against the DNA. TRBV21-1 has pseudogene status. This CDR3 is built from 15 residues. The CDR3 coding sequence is TGTGCCAGCACCAGGGATGGGGTTAAGGCCCGACAGTTTTTCTTT. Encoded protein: CASTRDGVKARQFFF.

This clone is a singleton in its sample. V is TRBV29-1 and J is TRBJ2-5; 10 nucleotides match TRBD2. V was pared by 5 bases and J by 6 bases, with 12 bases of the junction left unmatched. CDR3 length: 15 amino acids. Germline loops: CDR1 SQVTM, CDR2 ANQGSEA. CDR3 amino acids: CSVSQGTSVTKTQYF. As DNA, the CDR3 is TGCAGCGTTTCCCAGGGGACTAGCGTAACAAAGACCCAGTACTTC.

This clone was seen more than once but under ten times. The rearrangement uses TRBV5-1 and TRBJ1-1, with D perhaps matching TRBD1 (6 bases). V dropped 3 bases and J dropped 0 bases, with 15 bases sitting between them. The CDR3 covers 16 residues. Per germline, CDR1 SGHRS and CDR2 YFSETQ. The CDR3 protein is CASSYFSGGLNTEAFF. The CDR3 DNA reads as TGCGCCAGCAGCTATTTCTCTGGGGGCCTGAACACTGAAGCTTTCTTT.